There are many counts of the clone carrying this T cell receptor beta chain. TCRdb re-analysed the 5' RACE reads in MiXCR, keeping a single row per CDR3 protein. The repertoire has about 57,000 distinct CDR3 sequences, over 10% of them found once; the top ten carry approximately 4.8%. This sample stems from a study of early T cells in non-severe SARS-CoV-2 infection. This CDR3 region has 18 residues. Per the germline V gene, CDR1 is KGHSH and CDR2 is LQKENI. Germline trimming cut 6 bases from V and 0 bases from J; bases unmatched to any gene: 10. The chain couples TRBV18 to TRBJ2-1; 11 bases are shared with TRBD2. The sample taken for sequencing was whole blood. This sequence originates from an adult who was a healthcare worker with PCR-confirmed SARS-CoV-2 infection or an uninfected control (not recorded which). The DNA for the CDR3 is TGTGCCAGCTCTCTAACTAGCGGGGGACCCAGCTCCTACAATGAGCAGTTCTTC. Amino acids: CASSLTSGGPSSYNEQFF. Based on the CDR3 plus reference TRBV18 and TRBJ2-1, the full variable domain is NAGVMQNPRHLVRRRGQEARLRCSPMKGHSHVYWYRQLPEEGLKFMVYLQKENIIDESGMPKERFSAEFPKEGPSILRIQQVVRGDSAAYFCASSLTSGGPSSYNEQFFGPGTRLTVL.